This entry lists 25 T cell receptor beta chains sequenced from one sample in a study of T cells in localized non-small cell lung cancer. Profiled with immunoSEQ multiplex PCR; TCRdb holds only in-frame clones, not every one. Of tens of thousands of clones in the sample, approximately 83% were seen once. The sequencing here drew on PBMCs, taken before any cancer treatment. All receptors come from a man aged 35-75 years with stage II lung adenocarcinoma.

This clone occurred once. The chain is built from TRBV7-9 and TRBJ2-2, with TRBD1 as a possible D gene (6 bases). V lost 1 base and J lost 6, with 15 bases in between. CDR3 length: 16 residues. The germline CDR1 and CDR2 sequences are SEHNR and FQNEAQ (reference sequence). The CDR3 loop reads CASSLGRGSYAGELFF. In nucleotides, the CDR3 is TGTGCCAGCAGCTTAGGCAGGGGCAGTTACGCCGGGGAGCTGTTTTTT.

On this clone itself: Different DNA sequences within this sample yield the same CDR3. The chain uses TRBV7-9 and TRBJ2-7, with D hard to call. The CDR3 is made up of 14 amino acids. Germline values: CDR1 SEHNR, CDR2 FQNEAQ (reference sequence). The V and J ends lost 1 base and 3 bases respectively, with 10 bases between them. CDR3 DNA sequence: TGTGCCAGCAGCTTAGTTGGCAGGAGCTACGAGCAGTACTTC. Its protein product is CASSLVGRSYEQYF.

The chain combines TRBV5-6 with TRBJ1-3, with a weak D call TRBD1 (6 bases). Between the trimmed V and J ends, which lost 6 bases and 2 bases, there was a span of 15 bases. CDR3 size: 15 residues. Germline CDR1 reads SGHDT; CDR2 reads YYEEEE. The CDR3 spells CASTSGQITGNTIYF. The CDR3 nucleotides read TGTGCCAGCACCTCAGGACAGATCACTGGAAACACCATATATTTT.

The gene calls are TRBV5-6 and TRBJ1-2, with D possibly being TRBD1 (6 bases). Trimming took off 4 bases at V and 3 bases at J, with 13 bases between the two ends. The CDR3 spans 14 residues. Germline V gene sequence: CDR1 SGHDT, CDR2 YYEEEE. CDR3 sequence: CASSRRGGDYGYTF. Written as DNA, the CDR3 is TGTGCCAGCAGCCGTAGGGGGGGAGACTATGGCTACACCTTC.

The chain couples TRBV6-5 to TRBJ2-7, with D perhaps matching TRBD2 (6 bases). The V end lost 6 bases, the J end lost 0 bases, and 12 bases lay between the germline ends. The CDR3 is made up of 14 amino acids. Germline-derived CDR1 and CDR2 are MNHEY and SVGAGI. This CDR3 is CASRGDFSSYEQYF. In DNA, the CDR3 is TGTGCCAGCAGGGGGGACTTCAGCTCCTACGAGCAGTACTTC.

The chain recombines TRBV5-6 with TRBJ2-4; the match to TRBD1 covers 11 bases. The germline gives CDR1 SGHDT, CDR2 YYEEEE. The CDR3 totals 15 residues. Trimming at V came to 5 bases and at J to 6 bases, leaving 7 bases not matched to a gene. CDR3 in DNA: TGTGCCAGCAGTTTCTGGACAGGGGGCGCAAACATTCAGTACTTC. Its protein product is CASSFWTGGANIQYF.

The chain combines TRBV19 with TRBJ2-7; 8 bases line up with TRBD1. This CDR3 spans 15 amino acids. CDR1 and CDR2 (germline): LNHDA, SQIVND (reference sequence). After removal of 5 bases from V and 0 bases from J, the junction contained 6 bases not matched to a gene. The CDR3 region is CASSPTGALSYEQYF. DNA of the CDR3: TGTGCCAGTAGTCCGACAGGGGCTCTCTCCTACGAGCAGTACTTC.

V usage is TRBV18 and J usage is TRBJ2-1; 14 bases are shared with TRBD2. The CDR3 length is 15 residues. J lost 9 bases, V lost 3 bases, and 4 bases had no gene match. The germline gives CDR1 KGHSH, CDR2 LQKENI. The CDR3 protein is CASSPGTSGRTEQFF. CDR3 sequence (DNA): TGTGCCAGCTCACCGGGGACTAGCGGGAGAACTGAGCAGTTCTTC.

This clone occurred once. The chain uses TRBV5-1 and TRBJ2-6, with D possibly matching TRBD1 (6 bases). The length of the CDR3 is 15 residues. Germline lookup yields CDR1 SGHRS and CDR2 YFSETQ. The V end was cut by 0 bases, the J end by 4 bases, with 8 bases between. The CDR3 DNA sequence: TGCGCCAGCAGCTTGGAGGGGGTCGGGGCCAACGTCCTGACTTTC. It specifies CASSLEGVGANVLTF.

V is TRBV9 and J is TRBJ2-3; D is possibly TRBD1 or TRBD2 (6 bases each). This CDR3 contains 16 residues. Germline V gene data show CDR1 as SGDLS and CDR2 as YYNGEE. With 4 bases removed from V and 2 bases from J, the gap between germline ends came to 17 bases. CDR3 DNA sequence: TGTGCCAGCAGCCTTGGGGGGACATTCCTCACAGATACGCAGTATTTT. This encodes CASSLGGTFLTDTQYF.

V gene TRBV11-1 combines with J gene TRBJ2-7, with D unresolved. Per germline, CDR1 SGHAT and CDR2 FQDESV (reference sequence). CDR3 length: 11 amino acids. Trimming removed 3 bases from V and 6 bases from J, with 6 bases in between. The CDR3 DNA sequence: TGTGCCAGCAGCTTCGGCCTCGAGCAGTACTTC. Encoded protein: CASSFGLEQYF.

The V and J genes are TRBV30 and TRBJ2-5; weak D call: TRBD1 (6 bases). Germline V gives CDR1 GTSNPN, CDR2 SVGIG (reference sequence). The CDR3 covers 16 residues. The V end lost 0 bases, the J end lost 5 bases, and 19 bases lay between the germline ends. Here the CDR3 reads CAWSVGNRESGETQYF. In DNA, the CDR3 is TGTGCCTGGAGTGTCGGTAACAGGGAATCCGGGGAGACCCAGTACTTC.

This clone was seen a single time. The sample contains more than one DNA sequence encoding this CDR3. V is TRBV6-6 and J is TRBJ2-1, with D tentatively TRBD2 (6 bases). This CDR3 region has 13 residues. Looked up from germline, CDR1 is MNHNY and CDR2 is SVGAGI (reference sequence). V lost 5 bases, J lost 4 bases, and 9 bases lay in between. The CDR3 coding sequence is TGTGCCAGCAGTCGGGACTCTTACAATGAGCAGTTCTTC. Encoded protein: CASSRDSYNEQFF.

The J gene is TRBJ2-1, the V gene TRBV5-4; no definite D call. Trimming removed 2 bases from V and 3 bases from J, with 6 bases in between. From germline, CDR1 is SGHNT and CDR2 YYREEE (reference sequence). The CDR3 contains 13 residues. CDR3 coding DNA: TGTGCCAGCAGCTTCGGCAACTACAATGAGCAGTTCTTC. Protein sequence: CASSFGNYNEQFF.

The rearrangement uses TRBV15 and TRBJ2-3; 7 bases are a match to TRBD2. CDR3 length: 16 amino acids. Trimming took 0 bases from V and 6 from J; bases not matched to a gene: 9. Germline assignment: CDR1 LNHNV and CDR2 YYDKDF (reference sequence). The CDR3 protein is CATSRDLVGGDDTQYF. The CDR3 bases are TGTGCCACCAGCAGAGATCTAGTGGGAGGGGATGATACGCAGTATTTT.

The chain employs TRBV19 and TRBJ2-3; D possibly corresponds to TRBD2 (6 bases). The CDR3 consists of 17 residues. Germline V gene sequence: CDR1 LNHDA, CDR2 SQIVND (reference sequence). V lost 5 bases, J lost 0 bases, and 18 bases lay in between. The DNA of the CDR3 is TGTGCCAGTAGTCCCATTCTTAGCGGTTCTAGCACAGATACGCAGTATTTT. Translation: CASSPILSGSSTDTQYF.

CDR3 sequence (DNA): TGTGCCAGCAGCCGGACTAGCGCCACCTACGAGCAGTACTTC. It codes for CASSRTSATYEQYF. The chain uses TRBV11-1 and TRBJ2-7, with TRBD2 matching 9 bases. V dropped 5 bases and J dropped 2; count of bases not matched to a gene: 4. The germline CDR1 and CDR2 sequences are SGHAT and FQDESV (reference sequence). CDR3 length: 14 residues.

The genes are TRBV11-2 and TRBJ2-1; 8 bases fit TRBD2. After removal of 2 bases from V and 7 bases from J, the junction contained 19 bases not matched to a gene. Per the germline V gene, CDR1 is SGHAT and CDR2 is FQNNGV. This CDR3 spans 19 amino acids. The CDR3 DNA is TGTGCCAGCAGCTTATCCCTGCGGGGGGCCGCCGCGGGGGGAAATGAGCAGTTCTTC. Translation gives CASSLSLRGAAAGGNEQFF.

The V gene is TRBV19, the J gene TRBJ1-5; D is possibly TRBD1 (6 bases). The germline CDR1 and CDR2 sequences are LNHDA and SQIVND (reference sequence). Trimming pared 7 bases from V and 4 bases from J, leaving 17 bases between. The CDR3 extends over 15 amino acids. The CDR3 loop is CASTLGQRRNQPQHF. DNA for the CDR3: TGTGCCAGTACCCTTGGACAGCGAAGGAATCAGCCCCAGCATTTT.

The V call is TRBV2, the J call TRBJ2-2; TRBD1 aligns across 7 bases. The CDR3 length is 16 residues. Trimming removed 5 bases from V and 3 bases from J; junction bases left unmatched: 9. CDR1 is SNHLY, CDR2 FYNNEI, per germline. The CDR3 loop reads CASSYPTGLDTGELFF. Written as DNA, the CDR3 is TGTGCCAGCAGTTACCCGACAGGGTTGGACACCGGGGAGCTGTTTTTT.

The chain has TRBV18 and TRBJ2-3, with 10 nucleotides matching TRBD2. The CDR3 is made up of 15 amino acids. In germline, CDR1 is KGHSH, CDR2 LQKENI. V shed 5 bases and J 0 bases; nucleotides not matched to a gene: 2. The CDR3 DNA reads TGTGCCAGCTCAACTAGCGGGGCTAGCACAGATACGCAGTATTTT. Encoded protein: CASSTSGASTDTQYF.

This chain joins TRBV5-4 and TRBJ2-1; D remains ambiguous. The CDR3 totals 14 residues. CDR1 SGHNT and CDR2 YYREEE come from the germline V gene (reference sequence). V was shortened by 2 bases and J by 0 bases, with 6 bases between the two germline ends. The chain's CDR3 is CASSLGSSYNEQFF. DNA of the CDR3: TGTGCCAGCAGCTTAGGAAGCTCCTACAATGAGCAGTTCTTC.

The V gene is TRBV5-6, the J gene TRBJ2-2; 7 bases match TRBD1. CDR1 SGHDT and CDR2 YYEEEE come from the germline V gene. The junction had 11 bases not matched to a gene; V was cut back by 4 bases and J by 5 bases. CDR3 length equals 16 residues. For the CDR3, the DNA is TGTGCCAGCAGCCTTTCATTGACAGGGCTTACCGGGGAGCTGTTTTTT. This gives the protein CASSLSLTGLTGELFF.

The V gene is TRBV27, the J gene TRBJ2-7; TRBD1 is a possible D gene (5 bases). CDR1 is MNHEY and CDR2 is SMNVEV in the germline V gene (reference sequence). The ends were cut back, 1 base at V and 7 bases at J, with 14 bases in the middle. The CDR3 spans 14 residues. The CDR3 bases are TGTGCCAGCAGTTTATTCAGACAGTCGGATGAGCAGTACTTC. Its translation is CASSLFRQSDEQYF.

The chain has TRBV11-2 and TRBJ2-5, with D tentatively TRBD2 (6 bases). Trimming stripped 5 bases from V and 3 bases from J, with 13 bases between. This CDR3 has 14 amino acids. Germline V gene data show CDR1 as SGHAT and CDR2 as FQNNGV. The DNA of the CDR3 is TGTGCCAGCAGCCCCTACGGGGGTGAAGAGACCCAGTACTTC. Its protein is CASSPYGGEETQYF.